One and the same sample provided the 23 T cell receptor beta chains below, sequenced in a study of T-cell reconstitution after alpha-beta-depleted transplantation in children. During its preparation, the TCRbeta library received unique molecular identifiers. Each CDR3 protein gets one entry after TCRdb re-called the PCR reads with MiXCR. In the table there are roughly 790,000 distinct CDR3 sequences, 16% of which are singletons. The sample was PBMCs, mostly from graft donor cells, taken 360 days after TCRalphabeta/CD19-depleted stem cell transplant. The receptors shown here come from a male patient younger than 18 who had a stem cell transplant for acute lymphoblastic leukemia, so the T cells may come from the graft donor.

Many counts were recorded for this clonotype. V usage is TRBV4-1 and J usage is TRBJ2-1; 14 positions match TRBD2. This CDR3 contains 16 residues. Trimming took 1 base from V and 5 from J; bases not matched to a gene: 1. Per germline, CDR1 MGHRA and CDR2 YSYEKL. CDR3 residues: CASSQGLAGGHNEQFF. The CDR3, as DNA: TGCGCCAGCAGCCAAGGACTAGCGGGAGGGCACAATGAGCAGTTCTTC.

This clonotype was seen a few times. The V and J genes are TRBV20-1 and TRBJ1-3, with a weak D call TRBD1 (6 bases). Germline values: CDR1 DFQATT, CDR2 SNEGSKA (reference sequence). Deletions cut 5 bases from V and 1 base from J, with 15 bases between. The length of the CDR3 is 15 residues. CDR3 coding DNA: TGCAGTGCTCTGAACAGGGACGGGTCTGGAAACACCATATATTTT. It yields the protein CSALNRDGSGNTIYF.

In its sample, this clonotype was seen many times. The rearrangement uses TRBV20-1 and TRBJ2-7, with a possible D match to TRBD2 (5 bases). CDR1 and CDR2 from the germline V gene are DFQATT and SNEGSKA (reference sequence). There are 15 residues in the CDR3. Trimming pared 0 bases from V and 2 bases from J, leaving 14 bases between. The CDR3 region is CSARDMERATYEQYF. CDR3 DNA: TGCAGTGCTAGAGATATGGAGAGGGCTACCTACGAGCAGTACTTC.

The CDR3 here is CATSDMEGSGSWGNEQFF. CDR3 nucleotide sequence: TGTGCCACCAGTGATATGGAGGGTAGCGGGAGTTGGGGCAATGAGCAGTTCTTC. J is TRBJ2-1 and V is TRBV24-1; 9 bases agree with TRBD2. The CDR3 consists of 18 residues. With 3 bases clipped from V and 6 bases from J, the junction kept 14 bases outside the gene matches. Germline V CDR1 and CDR2: KGHDR, SFDVKD.

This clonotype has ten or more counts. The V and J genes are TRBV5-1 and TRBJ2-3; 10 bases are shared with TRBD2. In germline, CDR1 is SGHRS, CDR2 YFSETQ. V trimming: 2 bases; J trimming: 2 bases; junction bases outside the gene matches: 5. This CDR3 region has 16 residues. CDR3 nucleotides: TGCGCCAGCAGCTTCCGGACTAGCGGCCCCACAGATACGCAGTATTTT. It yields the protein CASSFRTSGPTDTQYF.

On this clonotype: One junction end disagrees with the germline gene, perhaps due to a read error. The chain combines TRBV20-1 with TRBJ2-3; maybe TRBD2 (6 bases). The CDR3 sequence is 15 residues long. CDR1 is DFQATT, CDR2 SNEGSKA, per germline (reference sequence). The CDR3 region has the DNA TGCAGTGCTCGCCTAGCGCTTGCTAGCAGAGATACGCAGTATTTT. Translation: CSARLALASRDTQYF.

DNA for the CDR3: TGTGCCAGCAGCGCAGACCCCGGGACTAGCGTGTACAATGAGCAGTTCTTC. It encodes CASSADPGTSVYNEQFF. The V call is TRBV7-7, the J call TRBJ2-1; TRBD2 matches at 10 bases. The CDR3 consists of 17 residues. The J segment lost 4 bases and the V segment lost 5 bases, leaving 11 bases of the junction unmatched. Germline-derived CDR1 and CDR2 are SSHAT and FNYEAQ (reference sequence).

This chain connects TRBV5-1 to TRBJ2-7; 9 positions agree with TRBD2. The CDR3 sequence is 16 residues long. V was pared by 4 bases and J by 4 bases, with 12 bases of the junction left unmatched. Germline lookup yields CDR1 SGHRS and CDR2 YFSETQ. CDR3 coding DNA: TGCGCCAGCAGCACGCGGACTAGCGCAGTAATGTACGAGCAGTACTTC. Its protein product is CASSTRTSAVMYEQYF.

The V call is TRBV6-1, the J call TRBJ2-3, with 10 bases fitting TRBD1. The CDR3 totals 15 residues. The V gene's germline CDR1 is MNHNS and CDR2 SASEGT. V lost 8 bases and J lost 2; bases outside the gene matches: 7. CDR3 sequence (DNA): TGTGCCAGCGGTCGACAGGGGGCACACACAGATACGCAGTATTTT. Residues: CASGRQGAHTDTQYF.

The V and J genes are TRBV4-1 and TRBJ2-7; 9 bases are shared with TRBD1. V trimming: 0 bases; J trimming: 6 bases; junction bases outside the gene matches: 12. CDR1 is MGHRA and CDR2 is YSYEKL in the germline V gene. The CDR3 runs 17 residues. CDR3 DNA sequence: TGCGCCAGCAGCCAAGATGTCCCTACAGGGGGCTTGGGCGAGCAGTACTTC. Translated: CASSQDVPTGGLGEQYF.

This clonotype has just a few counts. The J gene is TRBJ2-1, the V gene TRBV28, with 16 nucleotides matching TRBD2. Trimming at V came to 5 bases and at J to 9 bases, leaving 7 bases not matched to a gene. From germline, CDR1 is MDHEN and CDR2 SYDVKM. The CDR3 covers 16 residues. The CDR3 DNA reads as TGTGCCAGCAGTCTGGGACTAGCGGGAGGGTTAAGTGAGCAGTTCTTC. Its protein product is CASSLGLAGGLSEQFF.

CDR3 sequence (DNA): TGTGCCAGCAGCCCCCGACCCGGCTCCTACAATGAGCAGTTCTTC. The encoded protein is CASSPRPGSYNEQFF. V is TRBV5-5 and J is TRBJ2-1; D is uncertain. With 4 bases removed from V and 0 bases from J, the gap between germline ends came to 11 bases. CDR3 length equals 15 residues. Germline CDR1 SGHKS, CDR2 YYEKEE (reference sequence).

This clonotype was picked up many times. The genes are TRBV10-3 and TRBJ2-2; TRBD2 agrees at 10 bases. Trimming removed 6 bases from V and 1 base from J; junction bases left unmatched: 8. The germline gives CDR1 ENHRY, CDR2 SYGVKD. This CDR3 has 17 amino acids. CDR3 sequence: CAISHFRLAGNTGELFF. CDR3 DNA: TGTGCCATCAGCCACTTTAGACTAGCGGGGAACACCGGGGAGCTGTTTTTT.

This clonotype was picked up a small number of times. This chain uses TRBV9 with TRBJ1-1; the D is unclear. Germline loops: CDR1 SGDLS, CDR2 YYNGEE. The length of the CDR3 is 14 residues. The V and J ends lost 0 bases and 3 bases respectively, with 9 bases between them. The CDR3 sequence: CASSVGSRDTEAFF. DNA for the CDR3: TGTGCCAGCAGCGTAGGGTCGAGGGACACTGAAGCTTTCTTT.

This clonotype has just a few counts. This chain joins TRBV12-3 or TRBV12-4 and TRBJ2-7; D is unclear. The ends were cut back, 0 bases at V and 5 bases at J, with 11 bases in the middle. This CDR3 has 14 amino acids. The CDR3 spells CASSLAGSWDEQYF. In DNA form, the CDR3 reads TGTGCCAGCAGTTTAGCGGGCAGCTGGGACGAGCAGTACTTC.

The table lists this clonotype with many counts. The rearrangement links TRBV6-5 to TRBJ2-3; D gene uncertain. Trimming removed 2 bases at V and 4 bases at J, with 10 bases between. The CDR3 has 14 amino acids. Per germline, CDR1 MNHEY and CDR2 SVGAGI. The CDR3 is CASSYNPQPDTQYF. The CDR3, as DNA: TGTGCCAGCAGTTACAACCCCCAACCAGATACGCAGTATTTT.

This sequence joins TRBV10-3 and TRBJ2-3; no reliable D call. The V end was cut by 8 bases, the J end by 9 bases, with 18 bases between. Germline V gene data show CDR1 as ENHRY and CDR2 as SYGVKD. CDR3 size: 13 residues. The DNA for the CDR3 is TGTGCCATCGGGCGCCTCTGGCCTACAACGCAGTATTTT. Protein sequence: CAIGRLWPTTQYF.

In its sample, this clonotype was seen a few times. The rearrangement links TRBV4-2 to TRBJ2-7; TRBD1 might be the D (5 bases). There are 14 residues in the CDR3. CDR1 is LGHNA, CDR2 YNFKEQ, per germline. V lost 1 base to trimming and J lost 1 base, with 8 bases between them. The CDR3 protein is CASSQAPGSYEQYF. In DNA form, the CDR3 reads TGTGCCAGCAGCCAAGCACCAGGGTCCTACGAGCAGTACTTC.

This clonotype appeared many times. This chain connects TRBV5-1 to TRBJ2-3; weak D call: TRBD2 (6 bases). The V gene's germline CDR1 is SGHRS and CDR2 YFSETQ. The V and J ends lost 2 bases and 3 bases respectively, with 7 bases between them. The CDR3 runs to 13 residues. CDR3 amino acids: CASSFGRTDTQYF. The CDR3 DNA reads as TGCGCCAGCAGCTTTGGGAGGACAGATACGCAGTATTTT.

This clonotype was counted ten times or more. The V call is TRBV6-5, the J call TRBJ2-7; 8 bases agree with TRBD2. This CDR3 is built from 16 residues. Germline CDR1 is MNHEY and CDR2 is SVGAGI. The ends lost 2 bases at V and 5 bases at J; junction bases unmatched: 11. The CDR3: CASSYGNRAGDNEQYF. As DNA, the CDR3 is TGTGCCAGCAGTTACGGAAATAGAGCGGGAGATAACGAGCAGTACTTC.

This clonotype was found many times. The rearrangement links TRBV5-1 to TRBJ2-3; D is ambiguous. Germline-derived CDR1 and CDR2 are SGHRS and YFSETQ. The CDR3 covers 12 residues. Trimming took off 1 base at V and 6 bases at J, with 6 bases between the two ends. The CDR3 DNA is TGCGCCAGCAGCTTGACGTTGGATACGCAGTATTTT. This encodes CASSLTLDTQYF.

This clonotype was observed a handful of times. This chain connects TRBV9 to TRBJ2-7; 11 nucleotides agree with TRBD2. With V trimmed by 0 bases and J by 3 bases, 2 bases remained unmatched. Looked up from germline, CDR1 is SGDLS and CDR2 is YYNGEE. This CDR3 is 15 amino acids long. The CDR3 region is CASSVEGLAGYEQYF. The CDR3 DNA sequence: TGTGCCAGCAGCGTAGAAGGACTAGCGGGCTACGAGCAGTACTTC.

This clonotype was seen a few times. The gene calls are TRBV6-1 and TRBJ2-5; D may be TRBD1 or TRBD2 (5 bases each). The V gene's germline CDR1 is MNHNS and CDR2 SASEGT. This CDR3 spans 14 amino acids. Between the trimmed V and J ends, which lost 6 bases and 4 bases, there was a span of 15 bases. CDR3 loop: CASRPSGTLETQYF. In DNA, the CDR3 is TGTGCCAGCAGGCCCTCAGGGACGCTAGAGACCCAGTACTTC.